These 2 T cell receptor beta chains share one sample of origin, sequenced in a study of blood T cell repertoires in COVID-19. Sequencing used immunoSEQ multiplex PCR; TCRdb keeps in-frame clones, though not all of them. Of around 60,000 clones in the sample, about 83% were seen once. Sequenced sample: peripheral blood. The receptors were gathered from a man aged 45 to 65 with COVID-19, enrolled during active disease.

This chain links TRBV3-1 (or the pseudogene TRBV3-2) with TRBJ1-1; D gene ambiguous. The CDR3 is made up of 13 amino acids. Trimming removed 3 bases from V and 6 bases from J, with 11 bases in between. The V gene's germline CDR1 is LGHDT and CDR2 YNNKEL (reference sequence). The CDR3 spells CASSQYDTAEAFF. The CDR3 DNA reads TGTGCCAGCAGCCAGTACGACACAGCTGAAGCTTTCTTT.

The chain recombines TRBV6-4 with TRBJ2-1; D is perhaps TRBD2 (5 bases). V lost 3 bases and J 6 bases, leaving 21 bases between the germline ends. Germline CDR1 and CDR2: MRHNA and SNTAGT. CDR3 length: 17 amino acids. The CDR3 nucleotides read TGTGCCAGCAGTGAGGAGGTAGCTCATAAGAGGACCAATGAGCAGTTCTTC. Translating gives CASSEEVAHKRTNEQFF.